A selection of T cell receptor beta chains follows, all from one sample in a study of T cell changes during pregnancy in multiple sclerosis. The protocol was immunoSEQ multiplex PCR, while the TCRdb copy is restricted to in-frame clones and leaves out a portion. Among about 11,000 clones, about 94% were seen once, and the ten largest hold almost 0.3%. Material: CD4+ T cells from peripheral blood mononuclear cells, obtained before pregnancy. These receptors were taken from a female donor with multiple sclerosis, enrolled in a pregnancy study. The CDR3 runs from the conserved cysteine through the conserved F or W. The D gene is left open where the match is weak. Size values are once, few and many counts, or a class for expanded clones, and some rows have none.

CDR3 length: 16
clone size: NA
J gene: TRBJ1-5
D gene: NA
V gene: TRBV6-1
CDR3 protein: CASSGDPAYSNQPQHF
CDR3 DNA: TGTGCCAGCAGTGGAGATCCTGCATATAGCAATCAGCCCCAGCATTTT

CDR3 length: 15
clone size: NA
J gene: TRBJ1-2
D gene: TRBD1
V gene: TRBV5-1
CDR3 protein: CASSPRDRVGDGYTF
CDR3 DNA: TGCGCCAGCAGCCCACGGGACAGGGTAGGGGATGGCTACACCTTC

CDR3 length: 15
clone size: NA
J gene: TRBJ1-2
D gene: NA
V gene: TRBV2
CDR3 protein: CASSTMGGANYGYTF
CDR3 DNA: TGTGCCAGCAGCACTATGGGGGGGGCTAACTATGGCTACACCTTC

CDR3 length: 12
clone size: NA
J gene: TRBJ2-3
D gene: TRBD2
V gene: TRBV10-3
CDR3 protein: CAISPGTSVYYF
CDR3 DNA: TGTGCCATCAGTCCCGGGACTAGCGTTTATTATTTT

CDR3 length: 13
clone size: NA
J gene: TRBJ2-7
D gene: TRBD1
V gene: TRBV30
CDR3 protein: CAWTTGTVGKQYF
CDR3 DNA: TGTGCCTGGACCACCGGGACAGTCGGTAAGCAGTACTTC

CDR3 length: 16
clone size: NA
J gene: TRBJ1-4
D gene: NA
V gene: TRBV10-2
CDR3 protein: CASSRVADPTNEKLFF
CDR3 DNA: TGCGCCAGCAGCCGGGTGGCAGACCCAACTAATGAAAAACTGTTTTTT

CDR3 length: 15
clone size: NA
J gene: TRBJ2-7
D gene: TRBD2
V gene: TRBV11-2
CDR3 protein: CASSLATSGVIEQYF
CDR3 DNA: TGTGCCAGCAGCTTAGCCACTAGCGGGGTGATCGAGCAGTACTTC

CDR3 length: 17
clone size: NA
J gene: TRBJ1-2
D gene: NA
V gene: TRBV21-1
CDR3 protein: CASSKSCSDRLNYGYTF
CDR3 DNA: TGTGCCAGCAGCAAAAGTTGTTCGGACAGGTTAAACTATGGCTACACCTTC

CDR3 length: 15
clone size: NA
J gene: TRBJ2-1
D gene: NA
V gene: TRBV29-1
CDR3 protein: CSVAGPGNSYNEQFF
CDR3 DNA: TGCAGCGTTGCAGGGCCGGGTAACTCCTACAATGAGCAGTTCTTC

CDR3 length: 15
clone size: NA
J gene: TRBJ2-7
D gene: NA
V gene: TRBV18
CDR3 protein: CASSPPSAMWGEQYF
CDR3 DNA: TGTGCCAGCTCACCGCCTAGCGCCATGTGGGGCGAGCAGTACTTC

CDR3 length: 15
clone size: NA
J gene: TRBJ2-5
D gene: TRBD2
V gene: TRBV9
CDR3 protein: CASSVSGLAGETQYF
CDR3 DNA: TGTGCCAGCAGCGTCTCGGGACTAGCGGGAGAGACCCAGTACTTC

CDR3 length: 17
clone size: NA
J gene: TRBJ2-3
D gene: TRBD2
V gene: TRBV5-1
CDR3 protein: CASSLGLAGGLTDTQYF
CDR3 DNA: TGCGCCAGCAGCCTTGGACTAGCGGGGGGATTAACAGATACGCAGTATTTT

CDR3 length: 11
clone size: NA
J gene: TRBJ2-7
D gene: NA
V gene: TRBV5-1
CDR3 protein: CASTPGPEQYF
CDR3 DNA: TGCGCCAGCACCCCTGGCCCCGAGCAGTACTTC

CDR3 length: 13
clone size: NA
J gene: TRBJ2-5
D gene: NA
V gene: TRBV5-1
CDR3 protein: CASSSTGIGTQYF
CDR3 DNA: TGCGCCAGCAGCTCAACAGGGATTGGGACCCAGTACTTC

CDR3 length: 17
clone size: NA
J gene: TRBJ2-5
D gene: TRBD2
V gene: TRBV9
CDR3 protein: CASSVAGLAGPQETQYF
CDR3 DNA: TGTGCCAGCAGCGTAGCTGGACTAGCGGGGCCCCAAGAGACCCAGTACTTC

CDR3 length: 16
clone size: NA
J gene: TRBJ1-3
D gene: NA
V gene: TRBV6-5
CDR3 protein: CASSSGDSHSGNTIYF
CDR3 DNA: TGTGCCAGCAGTTCCGGGGACTCGCACTCTGGAAACACCATATATTTT

CDR3 length: 16
clone size: NA
J gene: TRBJ2-7
D gene: TRBD2
V gene: TRBV2
CDR3 protein: CASRRGLAGGKNEQYF
CDR3 DNA: TGTGCCAGCAGGAGGGGACTAGCGGGGGGGAAAAACGAGCAGTACTTC

CDR3 length: 13
clone size: NA
J gene: TRBJ1-2
D gene: TRBD1
V gene: TRBV27
CDR3 protein: CASSSSGQVGYTF
CDR3 DNA: TGTGCCAGCAGTTCCTCGGGACAGGTGGGCTACACCTTC

CDR3 length: 12
clone size: NA
J gene: TRBJ1-2
D gene: NA
V gene: TRBV5-1
CDR3 protein: CASWMAGYGYTF
CDR3 DNA: TGCGCCAGCTGGATGGCAGGGTATGGCTACACCTTC

CDR3 length: 16
clone size: NA
J gene: TRBJ2-1
D gene: TRBD2
V gene: TRBV7-3
CDR3 protein: CASSLSGGASYNEQFF
CDR3 DNA: TGTGCCAGCAGCTTAAGCGGGGGGGCCTCCTACAATGAGCAGTTCTTC

CDR3 length: 16
clone size: NA
J gene: TRBJ2-2
D gene: TRBD2
V gene: TRBV11-2
CDR3 protein: CASSRTSGANTGELFF
CDR3 DNA: TGTGCCAGCAGCCGGACTAGCGGGGCGAACACCGGGGAGCTGTTTTTT

CDR3 length: 12
clone size: NA
J gene: TRBJ2-3
D gene: NA
V gene: TRBV5-6
CDR3 protein: CASSLFGGTQYF
CDR3 DNA: TGTGCCAGCAGCCTTTTCGGGGGTACGCAGTATTTT

CDR3 length: 13
clone size: NA
J gene: TRBJ1-1
D gene: TRBD1
V gene: TRBV9
CDR3 protein: CASSFTGDTEAFF
CDR3 DNA: TGTGCCAGCAGTTTTACAGGGGACACTGAAGCTTTCTTT

CDR3 length: 14
clone size: NA
J gene: TRBJ2-1
D gene: NA
V gene: TRBV19
CDR3 protein: CASSTNRDIISRFF
CDR3 DNA: TGTGCCAGTAGTACAAATCGGGACATCATCTCAAGGTTCTTC

CDR3 length: 12
clone size: NA
J gene: TRBJ1-5
D gene: TRBD1
V gene: TRBV6-6
CDR3 protein: CASKGAGQPQHF
CDR3 DNA: TGTGCCAGCAAGGGGGCCGGTCAGCCCCAGCATTTT

CDR3 length: 15
clone size: NA
J gene: TRBJ2-1
D gene: NA
V gene: TRBV7-9
CDR3 protein: CASSFPRRLGNEQFF
CDR3 DNA: TGTGCCAGCAGCTTCCCTAGGCGTTTGGGCAATGAGCAGTTCTTC

CDR3 length: 14
clone size: NA
J gene: TRBJ2-1
D gene: NA
V gene: TRBV5-1
CDR3 protein: CASSLEGQYNEQFF
CDR3 DNA: TGCGCCAGCAGCTTGGAAGGACAGTACAATGAGCAGTTCTTC

CDR3 length: 11
clone size: NA
J gene: TRBJ1-6
D gene: NA
V gene: TRBV2
CDR3 protein: CASRENSPLHF
CDR3 DNA: TGTGCCAGCCGAGAGAATTCACCCCTCCACTTT

CDR3 length: 17
clone size: NA
J gene: TRBJ1-2
D gene: NA
V gene: TRBV4-2
CDR3 protein: CASSQGAVSAGYYGYTF
CDR3 DNA: TGTGCCAGCAGCCAAGGAGCGGTTAGCGCAGGATACTATGGCTACACCTTC

CDR3 length: 14
clone size: NA
J gene: TRBJ1-2
D gene: NA
V gene: TRBV6-6
CDR3 protein: CASSYLGPNYGYTF
CDR3 DNA: TGTGCCAGCAGTTACTTGGGGCCTAACTATGGCTACACCTTC

CDR3 length: 14
clone size: once
J gene: TRBJ2-2
D gene: NA
V gene: TRBV10-3
CDR3 protein: CAISGGRVTGELFF
CDR3 DNA: TGTGCCATCAGCGGAGGACGGGTCACCGGGGAGCTGTTTTTT

CDR3 length: 12
clone size: NA
J gene: TRBJ2-7
D gene: NA
V gene: TRBV13
CDR3 protein: CASSLRSYEQYF
CDR3 DNA: TGTGCCAGCAGCTTACGGTCCTACGAGCAGTACTTC

CDR3 length: 16
clone size: NA
J gene: TRBJ2-5
D gene: TRBD2
V gene: TRBV9
CDR3 protein: CASNLAGGPSQGTQYF
CDR3 DNA: TGTGCCAGCAACCTAGCGGGGGGTCCCTCCCAAGGTACCCAGTACTTC

CDR3 length: 15
clone size: NA
J gene: TRBJ2-1
D gene: TRBD1
V gene: TRBV2
CDR3 protein: CASRVTGGAVNEQFF
CDR3 DNA: TGTGCCAGCAGAGTTACAGGGGGCGCGGTAAATGAGCAGTTCTTC

CDR3 length: 13
clone size: NA
J gene: TRBJ2-3
D gene: NA
V gene: TRBV5-1
CDR3 protein: CASSPSVADTQYF
CDR3 DNA: TGCGCCAGCAGCCCGAGTGTGGCAGATACGCAGTATTTT

CDR3 length: 14
clone size: few
J gene: TRBJ1-2
D gene: TRBD1
V gene: TRBV7-3
CDR3 protein: CASSQGAGKSGYTF
CDR3 DNA: TGTGCCAGCAGCCAGGGGGCTGGTAAATCGGGCTACACCTTC

CDR3 length: 14
clone size: NA
J gene: TRBJ1-6
D gene: TRBD1
V gene: TRBV6-5
CDR3 protein: CASSDRDRNSPLHF
CDR3 DNA: TGTGCCAGCAGTGACCGGGACAGGAATTCACCCCTCCACTTT

CDR3 length: 12
clone size: NA
J gene: TRBJ1-2
D gene: NA
V gene: TRBV9
CDR3 protein: CASSPQGLGYTF
CDR3 DNA: TGTGCCAGCAGCCCGCAGGGGCTTGGCTACACCTTC

CDR3 length: 14
clone size: NA
J gene: TRBJ2-1
D gene: NA
V gene: TRBV30
CDR3 protein: CAWKGWGGPDEQFF
CDR3 DNA: TGTGCCTGGAAGGGGTGGGGGGGCCCGGATGAGCAGTTCTTC

CDR3 length: 14
clone size: NA
J gene: TRBJ2-7
D gene: NA
V gene: TRBV6-1
CDR3 protein: CASSEKRGASEQYF
CDR3 DNA: TGTGCCAGCAGTGAAAAACGGGGGGCCTCCGAGCAGTACTTC

CDR3 length: 15
clone size: NA
J gene: TRBJ1-2
D gene: TRBD1
V gene: TRBV2
CDR3 protein: CASRYGTARNYGYTF
CDR3 DNA: TGTGCCAGCAGGTACGGGACAGCCCGTAACTATGGCTACACCTTC

CDR3 length: 13
clone size: NA
J gene: TRBJ2-1
D gene: TRBD2
V gene: TRBV12-5
CDR3 protein: CASGLLSGGEQFF
CDR3 DNA: TGTGCTAGTGGTTTGTTGAGCGGGGGAGAGCAGTTCTTC

CDR3 length: 13
clone size: NA
J gene: TRBJ2-7
D gene: NA
V gene: TRBV11-2
CDR3 protein: CASSLGPVYEQYF
CDR3 DNA: TGTGCCAGCAGCTTAGGTCCCGTCTACGAGCAGTACTTC

CDR3 length: 14
clone size: NA
J gene: TRBJ2-7
D gene: TRBD1
V gene: TRBV11-1
CDR3 protein: CASSPQGIVYEQYF
CDR3 DNA: TGTGCCAGCAGTCCACAGGGGATAGTCTACGAGCAGTACTTC